This is a list of T cell receptor beta chains from one sample in a study of cytomegalovirus exposure and HLA in healthy donors. Clones were sequenced by immunoSEQ multiplex PCR, and TCRdb holds only the in-frame ones, with some missing. The sample shows fewer than 200,000 clones, approximately 80% of them seen only once. Sample: PBMCs. These receptors originate from a female donor in good health and CMV-seronegative. The CDR3 runs from the conserved cysteine through the conserved F or W. A D gene is named only where the DNA matches it firmly. Expanded clones are given a class, and other clones once, few, many or no size at all.

CDR3 DNA,CDR3 protein,V gene,clone size,J gene,D gene
TGTGCCAGCAGCTTAGGGCGGAAAGAAAAACTGTTTTTT,CASSLGRKEKLFF,TRBV11-2,.,TRBJ1-4,.
TGTGCCAGTAGTATAGAGACAGGTGTCCGGGGATCCGAGCAGTTCTTC,CASSIETGVRGSEQFF,TRBV19,.,TRBJ2-1,.
TGTGCCACCAGCGTCCCGGGTTATAGTAGCAATCAGCCCCAGCATTTT,CATSVPGYSSNQPQHF,TRBV15,.,TRBJ1-5,.
TGCGCCAGCAGCAAAACAGGGGGTCTCGACACTGAAGCTTTCTTT,CASSKTGGLDTEAFF,TRBV4-3,few,TRBJ1-1,TRBD1
TGTGCCAGCTCTAAAGGGGGCGGTTTTAACTATGGCTACACCTTC,CASSKGGGFNYGYTF,TRBV9,few,TRBJ1-2,TRBD1
TGTGCCTGGAGTGTTTTCGGGGGGAATGAAGCTTTCTTT,CAWSVFGGNEAFF,TRBV30,.,TRBJ1-1,.
TGTGCCAGCTCACTTACCGCGGGAGGTTTCTACAATGAGCAGTTCTTC,CASSLTAGGFYNEQFF,TRBV18,.,TRBJ2-1,TRBD2
TGTGCCAGCAGCGCCCCCGGGACTAGCGGGAGGGAGACCCAGTACTTC,CASSAPGTSGRETQYF,TRBV9,.,TRBJ2-5,TRBD2
TGCGCCAGCAGCTTGGGTAGCGGGAAGTCACAAGAGACCCAGTACTTC,CASSLGSGKSQETQYF,TRBV5-1,.,TRBJ2-5,TRBD2
TGTGCCAGCGACGGGACAGGGGGCACCGGGGAGCTGTTTTTT,CASDGTGGTGELFF,TRBV7-6,once,TRBJ2-2,TRBD1
TGTGCCAGCCAAAGCTCACTAGCGAGGTCCGGGGAGCTGTTTTTT,CASQSSLARSGELFF,TRBV2,.,TRBJ2-2,TRBD2
TGTGCCAGCAGCAAGACAGGGGGACAGTCACCCCTCCACTTT,CASSKTGGQSPLHF,TRBV7-8,.,TRBJ1-6,TRBD1
TGTGCCAGCTCACCTCCAACCCGCGGTGGCTACACCTTC,CASSPPTRGGYTF,TRBV18,.,TRBJ1-2,.
TGTGCCAGCAGTTGGAAGACAGGGGGCGCGGACACCGGGGAGCTGTTTTTT,CASSWKTGGADTGELFF,TRBV25-1,.,TRBJ2-2,TRBD1
TGTGCCAGCAGCCCCCTGGACAGGAACACCGGGGAGCTGTTTTTT,CASSPLDRNTGELFF,TRBV9,once,TRBJ2-2,.
TGTGCCACCAGCAGAGGGGGCGGGAGGAACACCGGGGAGCTGTTTTTT,CATSRGGGRNTGELFF,TRBV15,.,TRBJ2-2,TRBD2
TGTGCCAGCACCTCTCTAGCGCGGGGGCCCACAGATACGCAGTATTTT,CASTSLARGPTDTQYF,TRBV6-6,.,TRBJ2-3,.
TGCGCCAGCAGCCAAGATCCGGCTAGGGGGCTTGACGAGCAGTACTTC,CASSQDPARGLDEQYF,TRBV4-1,.,TRBJ2-7,TRBD1
TGTGCCAGCAGCTTGTGGCGGGGGGGGATCACAGATACGCAGTATTTT,CASSLWRGGITDTQYF,TRBV5-4,.,TRBJ2-3,TRBD2
TGCGCCAGCAGCCAAGATGCGACAGGGAAGGATTCACCCCTCCACTTT,CASSQDATGKDSPLHF,TRBV4-1,.,TRBJ1-6,TRBD1
TGTGCCAGCAGCTTAGGGGACAGGGCAGTCACTGAAGCTTTCTTT,CASSLGDRAVTEAFF,TRBV7-8,.,TRBJ1-1,TRBD1
TGCGCCAGCGGAAGACAGGGGGCTAACACAGATACGCAGTATTTT,CASGRQGANTDTQYF,TRBV5-1,.,TRBJ2-3,TRBD1
TGCAGTGCTGTCAGGGCTGAAGCTTTCTTT,CSAVRAEAFF,TRBV20-1,.,TRBJ1-1,.
TGTGCCAGCCGAAGACTAGCGACGAACACCGGGGAGCTGTTTTTT,CASRRLATNTGELFF,TRBV2,.,TRBJ2-2,TRBD2
TGTGCCAGCAGTGTATCGGGACTAGTGCGCGAGCAGTACTTC,CASSVSGLVREQYF,TRBV25-1,.,TRBJ2-7,TRBD2
TGTGCCAGCGGCCGGGGTCTCTCCTACGAGCAGTACTTC,CASGRGLSYEQYF,TRBV27,.,TRBJ2-7,.
TGTGCCAGCAGGACCTTCCCGCAGGGTTCACCCCTCCACTTT,CASRTFPQGSPLHF,TRBV28,.,TRBJ1-6,.
TGTGCCAGCAGCGGCGGGCGGGGGGTAACAGATACGCAGTATTTT,CASSGGRGVTDTQYF,TRBV5-6,.,TRBJ2-3,TRBD2
TGTGCCAGCAGTCAGGGTTATCAGCCCCAGCATTTT,CASSQGYQPQHF,TRBV6-6,.,TRBJ1-5,.
TGTGCCAGCAGCCACCAGGGACAATGGTACGAGCAGTACTTC,CASSHQGQWYEQYF,TRBV7-2,.,TRBJ2-7,.
TGTGCCAGCAGCTCCCGACCCGGGACTAGCTTGTTAGGGGAGCTGTTTTTT,CASSSRPGTSLLGELFF,TRBV5-4,.,TRBJ2-2,TRBD2
TGTGCCAGTCCTCCGAGGCAGGGTAACTCCGGGGAGCTGTTTTTT,CASPPRQGNSGELFF,TRBV21-1,once,TRBJ2-2,.
TGTGCCAGCAGCCAGGGACAGGGAAGGGTGGCTTTCTTT,CASSQGQGRVAFF,TRBV7-6,.,TRBJ1-1,TRBD1
TGCGCCAGCAGCTTAGGCGGGGGGCGTTACAATGAGCAGTTCTTC,CASSLGGGRYNEQFF,TRBV5-1,once,TRBJ2-1,TRBD2
TGTGCCAGCAGGAGGGAGGCGAACACTGAAGCTTTCTTT,CASRREANTEAFF,TRBV6-1,.,TRBJ1-1,.
TGTGCCAGCAGCAATGATGACGGGAACCCAGACAATGAGCAGTTCTTC,CASSNDDGNPDNEQFF,TRBV5-6,.,TRBJ2-1,.
TGTGCCAGCAGCTGGGCTGGGGAGACTGAAGCTTTCTTT,CASSWAGETEAFF,TRBV5-6,few,TRBJ1-1,.
TGTGCCAGCAGTGAAGAGGCTCTAGCGGGAGGATCCTACGAGCAGTACTTC,CASSEEALAGGSYEQYF,TRBV2,few,TRBJ2-7,TRBD2
TGTGCCAGCAGCCCCTACGCAGGGGAGAACACTGAAGCTTTCTTT,CASSPYAGENTEAFF,TRBV9,.,TRBJ1-1,.
TGTGCCATCAGTCCGGGCGGGGGCTCCTACGAGCAGTACTTC,CAISPGGGSYEQYF,TRBV10-3,few,TRBJ2-7,TRBD2
TGTGCCAGCAGCGCCTCAGGGGGCCCGGGGAATGAGCAGTTCTTC,CASSASGGPGNEQFF,TRBV9,.,TRBJ2-1,TRBD1
TGTGCCAGCAGCGTATCAGGGGTCTTCACAGATACGCAGTATTTT,CASSVSGVFTDTQYF,TRBV9,once,TRBJ2-3,.
TGTGCCAGCTCACCATATACATCGCGGACAGGGTTGTACGAGCAGTACTTC,CASSPYTSRTGLYEQYF,TRBV18,.,TRBJ2-7,TRBD1
TGTGCCAGTAGTATAGGACTAGCGGGAGGAATCTACGAGCAGTACTTC,CASSIGLAGGIYEQYF,TRBV19,.,TRBJ2-7,TRBD2
TGTGCCAGCAGCCAAGAGTCAGGGGGGCCTTACGAGCAGTACTTC,CASSQESGGPYEQYF,TRBV4-2,.,TRBJ2-7,.
TGCGCCAGCAGCGCGACCTATCTCGGCGGGCAGTTCTTC,CASSATYLGGQFF,TRBV5-1,.,TRBJ2-1,.
TGTGCCAGCAGACCAGGCGGGTCGGGTAATTCACCCCTCCACTTT,CASRPGGSGNSPLHF,TRBV9,once,TRBJ1-6,.
TGTGCCAGCAGGAGACAAAACAATGAGCAGTTCTTC,CASRRQNNEQFF,TRBV2,.,TRBJ2-1,.
TGTGCCAGCAGCCCTTTCGGTGGGGCAGCGGGGAACAATGAGCAGTTCTTC,CASSPFGGAAGNNEQFF,TRBV7-3,few,TRBJ2-1,TRBD2
TGCAGCGTTGGCGGGTCATCAAGTCTGGGGGCCAACGGCCTGACTTTC,CSVGGSSSLGANGLTF,TRBV29-1,few,TRBJ2-6,.
TGTGCCAGTAGTATAGTGAGGGGGTACACCGGGGAGCTGTTTTTT,CASSIVRGYTGELFF,TRBV19,few,TRBJ2-2,.
TGTGCCAGCAGCTCCCCGCTATTAGTTGAGCAGTTCTTC,CASSSPLLVEQFF,TRBV7-2,once,TRBJ2-1,.
TGTGCCAGAAGCTTGGGACAGGGGTACCGATATCATGAGAATGGCTACACCTTC,CARSLGQGYRYHENGYTF,TRBV5-3,.,TRBJ1-2,TRBD1
TGCAGCGTTGTAGGGACTCAATACAATGAGCAGTTCTTC,CSVVGTQYNEQFF,TRBV29-1,.,TRBJ2-1,.
TGTGCCAGCTCACCAAGGGACAGGGGGCCTCCTGGGGCCAACGTCCTGACTTTC,CASSPRDRGPPGANVLTF,TRBV18,.,TRBJ2-6,TRBD1
TGTGCCAGCCTACGATTCCTCTACAATGAGCAGTTCTTC,CASLRFLYNEQFF,TRBV21-1,.,TRBJ2-1,.